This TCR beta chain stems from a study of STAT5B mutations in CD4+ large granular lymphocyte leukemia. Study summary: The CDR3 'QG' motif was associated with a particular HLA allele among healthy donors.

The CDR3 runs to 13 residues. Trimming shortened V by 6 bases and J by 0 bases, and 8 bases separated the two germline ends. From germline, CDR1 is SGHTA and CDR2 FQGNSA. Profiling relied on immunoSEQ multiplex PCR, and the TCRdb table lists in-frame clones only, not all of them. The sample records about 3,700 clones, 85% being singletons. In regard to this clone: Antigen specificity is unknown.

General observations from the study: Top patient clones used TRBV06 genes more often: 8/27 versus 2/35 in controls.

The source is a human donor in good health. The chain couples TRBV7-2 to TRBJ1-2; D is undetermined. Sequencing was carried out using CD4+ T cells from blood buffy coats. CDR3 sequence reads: CASRFGSNYGYTF. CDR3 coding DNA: TGTGCCAGCAGGTTCGGATCTAACTATGGCTACACCTTC.